This is a list of T cell receptor beta chains from one sample in a study of Ad26.COV2.S vaccination and SARS-CoV-2 variants. Clones were read by immunoSEQ multiplex PCR, and TCRdb kept only the in-frame ones, dropping some. The repertoire holds around 300,000 clones, with around 89% as singletons. This specimen consisted of peripheral blood, obtained in a trial of Ad26.COV2.S vaccine versus placebo. Receptors were obtained from a person aged 18-65 years who received the Ad26.COV2.S COVID-19 vaccine or a placebo. CDR3s include the opening cysteine and the closing phenylalanine or tryptophan. A D gene is named only where the DNA matches it firmly. The size of a clone is reported for some rows only, either as once, few or many, or as a class for expanded clones.

TRBJ2-3 | NA | NA | TRBV10-3 | TGTGCCATCAGTGACGGGGGATCCCGCACAGATACGCAGTATTTT | CAISDGGSRTDTQYF
TRBJ2-1 | NA | TRBD2 | TRBV11-2 | TGTGCCAGCAGTCGTACTAGCGGGAGATACAATGAGCAGTTCTTC | CASSRTSGRYNEQFF
TRBJ2-7 | NA | TRBD2 | TRBV28 | TGTGCCAGCAGTTCTGTTACGGGCGGGAGTGGCTACGAGCAGTACTTC | CASSSVTGGSGYEQYF
TRBJ1-1 | NA | NA | TRBV19 | TGTGCCAGTAGTATAGCCGGTGGGGGGACTGAAGCTTTCTTT | CASSIAGGGTEAFF
TRBJ2-7 | once | TRBD1 | TRBV11-2 | TGTGCCAGCAGCCGCGATAGACCGGACAGGGGAACCTACGAGCAGTACTTC | CASSRDRPDRGTYEQYF
TRBJ1-6 | NA | NA | TRBV4-1 | TGCGCCAGCAGCCAAGAGGGCCAGGGTGAATCACCCCTCCACTTT | CASSQEGQGESPLHF
TRBJ2-1 | NA | NA | TRBV20-1 | TGCAGTGCTAGTAAGGAGAGCTCCTACAATGAGCAGTTCTTC | CSASKESSYNEQFF
TRBJ2-7 | NA | NA | TRBV20-1 | TGCAGTGCTAGTATTACAGCAACCTACGAGCAGTACTTC | CSASITATYEQYF
TRBJ1-1 | NA | NA | TRBV5-1 | TGCGCCAGCAGCTTGGGAGAGGGAGGGGCTTTCTTT | CASSLGEGGAFF
TRBJ2-1 | NA | NA | TRBV27 | TGTGCCACCCTGACTAGTCCCACCGACAATGAGCAGTTCTTC | CATLTSPTDNEQFF
TRBJ2-5 | NA | NA | TRBV10-1 | TGCGCCAGCAGTGTGCCAGCCCCCGGCGAGACCCAGTACTTC | CASSVPAPGETQYF
TRBJ2-5 | NA | TRBD1 | TRBV4-1 | TGCGCCAGCAGCCAACGGACAGGGCAAGAGACCCAGTACTTC | CASSQRTGQETQYF
TRBJ2-1 | few | TRBD2 | TRBV5-1 | TGCGCCAGCAGCTCCGAGCGGGACTACAATGAGCAGTTCTTC | CASSSERDYNEQFF
TRBJ1-4 | few | NA | TRBV7-9 | TGTGCCAGCAGCTTAGCTACCGGGAGGTCCCCTCTGACGGGACTGTTTTTT | CASSLATGRSPLTGLFF
TRBJ2-7 | NA | NA | TRBV11-3 | TGTGCCAGCAGCTTAGGTCCAGGACCCTACGAGCAGTACTTC | CASSLGPGPYEQYF
TRBJ2-1 | NA | NA | TRBV27 | TGTGCCAGCAGCCAGCTCGACACTCGTTATGCGGGGAGCTCCTACAATGAGCAGTTCTTC | CASSQLDTRYAGSSYNEQFF
TRBJ1-2 | NA | NA | TRBV15 | TGTGCCACCAGCAGAGGGCGGGTTGGCGGCTACACCTTC | CATSRGRVGGYTF
TRBJ2-2 | NA | NA | TRBV4-1 | TGCGCCAGCAGCTACAGGGAAGAAAACACCGGGGAGCTGTTTTTT | CASSYREENTGELFF
TRBJ1-6 | NA | TRBD1 | TRBV6-5 | TGTGCCAGCAGTCAAACAGGGGTAGTTTCACCCCTCCACTTT | CASSQTGVVSPLHF
TRBJ1-1 | NA | NA | TRBV6-2/TRBV6-3 | TGTGCCAGCAGTTACCTGAACACTGAAGCTTTCTTT | CASSYLNTEAFF
TRBJ2-3 | NA | NA | TRBV20-1 | TGCAGTGCTAGTTGGCCCGAGGGCACAGATACGCAGTATTTT | CSASWPEGTDTQYF
TRBJ2-1 | NA | NA | TRBV28 | TGTGCCAGCAGTTTAAGTATCTCCCGACGAAGCTCCTACAATGAGCAGTTCTTC | CASSLSISRRSSYNEQFF
TRBJ1-3 | NA | NA | TRBV19 | TGTGCCAGTAGCGGAGGAACAGGGCGAAACACCATATATTTT | CASSGGTGRNTIYF
TRBJ1-1 | NA | NA | TRBV3-1/TRBV3-2 | TGTGCCAGCAGCCAGGTGAACACTGAAGCTTTCTTT | CASSQVNTEAFF
TRBJ2-7 | NA | NA | TRBV19 | TGTGCCAGTAGTCAGGCGACGAGCTCCTACGAGCAGTACTTC | CASSQATSSYEQYF
TRBJ2-7 | NA | NA | TRBV30 | TGTGCCTGGAGTCACCGAGACTACGAGCAGTACTTC | CAWSHRDYEQYF
TRBJ2-7 | NA | TRBD1 | TRBV5-1 | TGCGCCAGCAAGACAGGGCCCCTCTCCTACGAGCAGTACTTC | CASKTGPLSYEQYF
TRBJ1-1 | NA | NA | TRBV4-1 | TGCGCCAGCAGCCAGCCCGGGCTTGGGTCGACTTTCTTT | CASSQPGLGSTFF
TRBJ2-1 | NA | TRBD2 | TRBV28 | TGTGCCAGCAGTCACCGGGGGGGGAGGTTCTACAATGAGCAGTTCTTC | CASSHRGGRFYNEQFF
TRBJ2-3 | NA | NA | TRBV6-1 | TGTGCCAGCAGTGAGTTTCGGACAGAGAGCACAGATACGCAGTATTTT | CASSEFRTESTDTQYF
TRBJ2-1 | NA | TRBD2 | TRBV13 | TGTGCCAGCAGCTTCGGGGGGGGACTAGCGGGAGTTAATAGCTACAATGAGCAGTTCTTC | CASSFGGGLAGVNSYNEQFF
TRBJ2-3 | once | NA | TRBV3-1/TRBV3-2 | TGTGCCAGCAGCCTAAGACGCGGGATGGGCACAGATACGCAGTATTTT | CASSLRRGMGTDTQYF
TRBJ2-7 | NA | TRBD1 | TRBV7-2 | TGTGCCAGCAGCCCAGGGGGCGCGGGTTCCTACGAGCAGTACTTC | CASSPGGAGSYEQYF
TRBJ1-1 | NA | NA | TRBV19 | TGTGCCAGTAGTATTGGAGTGAACACTGAAGCTTTCTTT | CASSIGVNTEAFF
TRBJ1-5 | NA | NA | TRBV7-9 | TGTGCCAGCAGCTGGGGGGGAGATAGCAATCAGCCCCAGCATTTT | CASSWGGDSNQPQHF
TRBJ2-1 | NA | TRBD1 | TRBV27 | TGTGCCAGCAGTTTAGGGGTCGGGACAGCCAAAGATGAGCAGTTCTTC | CASSLGVGTAKDEQFF
TRBJ1-5 | once | NA | TRBV10-3 | TGTGCCATCAGAAAAGGGGGGGGAGAGCCCCAGCATTTT | CAIRKGGGEPQHF
TRBJ2-1 | NA | TRBD1 | TRBV29-1 | TGCAGAGCCGGGACAGGGGAGGTGGGCAATGAGCAGTTCTTC | CRAGTGEVGNEQFF
TRBJ1-1 | NA | NA | TRBV10-1 | TGCGCCAGCAGTGAGTCCGGGGGCCTTGTCACTGAAGCTTTCTTT | CASSESGGLVTEAFF
TRBJ1-1 | NA | NA | TRBV27 | TGTGCCAGCAGTTTTGGCCCCTCCAGGTCGAACACTGAAGCTTTCTTT | CASSFGPSRSNTEAFF
TRBJ2-1 | NA | NA | TRBV7-2 | TGTGCCAGCAGCGATTTAATTACCAGGGGAAAGGATTACAATGAGCAGTTCTTC | CASSDLITRGKDYNEQFF
TRBJ2-7 | NA | NA | TRBV3-1/TRBV3-2 | TGTGCCAGCAGCCAAGATAGGCATTACGAGCAGTACTTC | CASSQDRHYEQYF
TRBJ2-7 | NA | NA | TRBV25-1 | TGTGCCAGCAGTGTCCTGGCGGGACCTGGCGAGCAGTACTTC | CASSVLAGPGEQYF
TRBJ1-1 | NA | NA | TRBV6-5 | TGTGCCAGCAGGGCGCGGGGCTTCACTGAAGCTTTCTTT | CASRARGFTEAFF
TRBJ1-1 | NA | NA | TRBV28 | TGTGCCAGCAGTTTTAGGTGGGGCACTGAAGCTTTCTTT | CASSFRWGTEAFF
TRBJ1-3 | NA | NA | TRBV4-3 | TGCGCCAGCAGCCAAGAATTAGGGGTTGGAAACACCATATATTTT | CASSQELGVGNTIYF
TRBJ1-1 | once | TRBD1 | TRBV5-6 | TGTGCCAGCAGCTCGGACAGGGCGGCTGAAGCTTTCTTT | CASSSDRAAEAFF
TRBJ2-7 | NA | TRBD2 | TRBV3-1/TRBV3-2 | TGTGCCAGCAGCGAAGACGCGGGGGGATACGAGCAGTACTTC | CASSEDAGGYEQYF
TRBJ2-1 | NA | NA | TRBV5-4 | TGTGCCAGCAGCCCCCTGATCGCGGGTGCCTACAATGAGCAGTTCTTC | CASSPLIAGAYNEQFF
TRBJ2-7 | NA | NA | TRBV7-9 | TGTGCCAGCAGCTTAGTTGGCCGGGGGCTTACCTACGAGCAGTACTTC | CASSLVGRGLTYEQYF
TRBJ2-7 | NA | TRBD1 | TRBV4-2 | TGTGCCAGCAGCCTTACTGACAGGGGATCCTACGAGCAGTACTTC | CASSLTDRGSYEQYF